The source of this T cell receptor (beta chain) is a study of early stage breast cancer tumors. As concerns this clone: Antigen specificity is unknown.

Overall study results and limits: Tumors had roughly 2.3-fold higher T cell density and higher clonality than adjacent normal breast tissue.

V lost 0 bases and J 4 bases, leaving 9 bases between the germline ends. Germline-derived CDR1 and CDR2 are PRHDT and FYEKMQ (reference sequence). This CDR3 has 15 residues. Data came from immunoSEQ multiplex PCR; TCRdb stores just in-frame clones and leaves some out. The sample gives more than 65,000 clones, approximately 80% of which show up once; around 4.7% is in the top ten. This chain joins TRBV13 and TRBJ1-4; D is unclear. The specimen was blood. The sequence was collected from a person aged 40-50 years with breast cancer. In DNA form, the CDR3 reads TGTGCCAGCAGCTTAGGTCCGGACCTTAATGAAAAACTGTTTTTT. It translates to CASSLGPDLNEKLFF.